This T cell receptor beta chain was observed in a study of blood T cell repertoires in COVID-19. On the study more broadly: Researchers got acute and convalescent COVID-19 samples from the United States, Italy and Spain. PBMCs, B-cell-depleted T cells, or T cells were the source of the cDNA or gDNA that made up the material.

CDR1 and CDR2 from the germline V gene are SGHNT and YYREEE (reference sequence). The V and J ends lost 4 bases and 5 bases, in that order; junction bases with no gene match: 5. There are 15 residues in the CDR3. Original processing notes: Estimation of nucleated cell counts was performed using reference gene primer amplification. Profiled with immunoSEQ multiplex PCR; TCRdb holds only in-frame clones, not every one. V, J and clone size derive from that table, while D and trimming were established from the DNA sequence. This table has roughly 87,000 clones, over 70% appearing once. This TCR was sampled from a woman aged 50 to 65 with acute or convalescent COVID-19. Material for sequencing was peripheral blood. The V and J genes are TRBV5-4 and TRBJ1-6, with 8 nucleotides matching TRBD1. Here the CDR3 reads CASSLATGDNSPLHF. CDR3 sequence (DNA): TGTGCCAGCAGCCTAGCGACAGGGGATAATTCACCCCTCCACTTT. Based on the CDR3 plus reference TRBV5-4 and TRBJ1-6, the full variable domain is ETGVTQSPTHLIKTRGQQVTLRCSSQSGHNTVSWYQQALGQGPQFIFQYYREEENGRGNFPPRFSGLQFPNYSSELNVNALELDDSALYLCASSLATGDNSPLHFGNGTRLTVT.